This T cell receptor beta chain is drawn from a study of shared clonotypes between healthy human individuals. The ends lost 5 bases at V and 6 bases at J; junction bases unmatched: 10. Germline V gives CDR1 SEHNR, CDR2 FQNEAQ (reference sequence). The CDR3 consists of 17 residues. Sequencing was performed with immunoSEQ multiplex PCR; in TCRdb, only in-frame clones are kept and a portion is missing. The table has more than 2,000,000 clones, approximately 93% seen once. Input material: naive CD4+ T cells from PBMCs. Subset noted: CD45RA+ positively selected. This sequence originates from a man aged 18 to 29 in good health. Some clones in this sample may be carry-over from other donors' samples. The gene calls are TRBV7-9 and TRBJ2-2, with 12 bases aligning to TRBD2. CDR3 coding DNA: TGTGCCAGCAGCCGAAGACTAGCGGGAGCTCGTTCCGGGGAGCTGTTTTTT. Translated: CASSRRLAGARSGELFF.